Each of the 23 T cell receptor beta chains below was sequenced from the same sample in a study of blood T cell repertoires in COVID-19. Method: immunoSEQ multiplex PCR; TCRdb's copy keeps in-frame clones and lacks some. The table records about 190,000 clones, less than 80% of them present only once. Sequencing was performed on peripheral blood. The receptors come from a woman aged 50 to 60 with acute or convalescent COVID-19.

This clone has a handful of counts. CDR3 protein: CASSPRQEHNEKLFF. The CDR3 DNA follows: TGTGCCAGCAGTCCCAGACAGGAGCACAATGAAAAACTGTTTTTT. V is TRBV28 and J is TRBJ1-4, with D possibly matching TRBD1 (6 bases). The germline CDR1 and CDR2 sequences are MDHEN and SYDVKM. The germline V and J ends were trimmed by 5 bases and 5 bases, with 15 bases remaining between them. The CDR3 consists of 15 residues.

The genes are TRBV19 and TRBJ1-5, with no clear D. Per germline, CDR1 LNHDA and CDR2 SQIVND (reference sequence). V lost 4 bases, J lost 10 bases, and 14 bases lay in between. The CDR3 length is 13 residues. The CDR3 DNA follows: TGTGCCAGTAGTACCTATCCCGCCCAACCCCAGCATTTT. Encoded protein: CASSTYPAQPQHF.

This sequence joins TRBV5-1 and TRBJ2-5; no clear D. This CDR3 comprises 13 residues. Trimming stripped 4 bases from V and 5 bases from J, with 12 bases between. The V gene's germline CDR1 is SGHRS and CDR2 YFSETQ. The chain's CDR3 is CASSKLLPETQYF. CDR3 sequence (DNA): TGCGCCAGCAGCAAACTACTCCCGGAGACCCAGTACTTC. Supplemented by reference TRBV5-1 and TRBJ2-5, the full variable domain reads KAGVTQTPRYLIKTRGQQVTLSCSPISGHRSVSWYQQTPGQGLQFLFEYFSETQRNKGNFPGRFSGRQFSNSRSEMNVSTLELGDSALYLCASSKLLPETQYFGPGTRLLVL.

This rearrangement joins TRBV7-9 to TRBJ2-5; 14 nucleotides align to TRBD2. Losses at the gene ends were 4 bases for V and 3 bases for J; bases not matched to a gene: 4. Germline assignment: CDR1 SEHNR and CDR2 FQNEAQ (reference sequence). This CDR3 is built from 16 residues. The CDR3, as DNA: TGTGCCAGCAGCTACCCGGGACTAGCGGGAGAAGAGACCCAGTACTTC. It codes for CASSYPGLAGEETQYF.

In this sample, this clone turned up a few times. The chain has TRBV12-5 and TRBJ2-1; TRBD2 aligns across 10 bases. Germline V gene sequence: CDR1 LGHNT, CDR2 FRNRAP. V was clipped by 5 bases and J by 2 bases; unmatched bases: 0. The CDR3 loop spans 14 amino acids. CDR3 in amino acids: CASGSGGAYNEQFF. The CDR3 DNA follows: TGTGCTAGTGGTAGCGGGGGGGCCTACAATGAGCAGTTCTTC.

This rearrangement joins TRBV27 to TRBJ1-4; a weak D match, TRBD1 (6 bases). V was cut by 6 bases and J by 8 bases, with 19 bases left in between. The CDR3 covers 15 residues. From germline, CDR1 is MNHEY and CDR2 SMNVEV (reference sequence). CDR3 DNA sequence: TGTGCCAGCAGCCCCTCAACAGGGATCAGGGAAAAACTGTTTTTT. Protein sequence: CASSPSTGIREKLFF.

The table lists this clone with a count of one. The rearrangement links TRBV7-2 to TRBJ2-7; the match to TRBD2 covers 8 bases. This CDR3 has 16 residues. V was clipped by 0 bases and J by 0 bases; unmatched bases: 4. Germline V gene data show CDR1 as SGHTA and CDR2 as FQGNSA. CDR3 DNA sequence: TGTGCCAGCAGCTTAGCGCGGGGGGACTACTCCTACGAGCAGTACTTC. Protein product: CASSLARGDYSYEQYF.

The J gene is TRBJ1-6, the V gene TRBV24-1, with 7 positions matching TRBD1. J lost 8 bases, V lost 3 bases, and 6 bases had no gene match. The V gene's germline CDR1 is KGHDR and CDR2 SFDVKD. CDR3 length equals 15 residues. CDR3 in amino acids: CATSDPRQGDSPLHF. CDR3 bases: TGTGCCACCAGTGATCCTAGACAGGGAGATTCACCCCTCCACTTT.

V gene TRBV6-5 combines with J gene TRBJ1-2; tentative D call: TRBD1 (6 bases). Between the trimmed V and J ends, which lost 4 bases and 0 bases, there was a span of 12 bases. The CDR3 has 15 residues. CDR1 and CDR2 from the germline V gene are MNHEY and SVGAGI. Here the CDR3 reads CASSLNRVTNYGYTF. In DNA, the CDR3 is TGTGCCAGCAGTTTGAACAGGGTAACTAACTATGGCTACACCTTC.

The chain joins TRBV11-2 to TRBJ2-3; no clear D gene. With 1 base removed from V and 2 bases from J, the gap between germline ends came to 10 bases. The CDR3 spans 15 residues. The germline V gene encodes CDR1 SGHAT and CDR2 FQNNGV. CDR3 DNA sequence: TGTGCCAGCAGCTTAGTCGGTCTAGACACAGATACGCAGTATTTT. Translation gives CASSLVGLDTDTQYF.

The genes are TRBV11-2 and TRBJ2-1; 7 bases fit TRBD2. V lost 1 base, J lost 15 bases, and 12 bases stayed unmatched. The CDR3 sequence is 14 residues long. Per germline, CDR1 SGHAT and CDR2 FQNNGV. CDR3 bases: TGTGCCAGCAGCTTAGGGGGCGGGAGCAAGGGACGGTTCTTC. Protein: CASSLGGGSKGRFF.

This clone was seen only a few times. The rearrangement joins TRBV29-1 to TRBJ2-7; D not resolved. Germline V gives CDR1 SQVTM, CDR2 ANQGSEA. The CDR3 length is 10 residues. V lost 1 base and J lost 5, with 3 bases in between. Here the CDR3 DNA reads TGCAGCGTTGAAGGAGACGAGCAGTACTTC. This translates into CSVEGDEQYF.

This chain uses TRBV7-2 with TRBJ2-7; 9 bases match TRBD2. CDR1 and CDR2 (germline): SGHTA, FQGNSA. The CDR3 loop spans 15 amino acids. The ends lost 1 base at V and 4 bases at J; junction bases unmatched: 5. The CDR3 region is CASSLGGLAKYEQYF. CDR3 DNA: TGTGCCAGCAGCTTAGGCGGACTAGCGAAATACGAGCAGTACTTC.

The chain links TRBV11-2 to TRBJ1-2; perhaps TRBD1 as D (6 bases). V gave up 6 bases and J gave up 5 bases, with 13 bases separating them. The CDR3 sequence is 13 residues long. The V gene's germline CDR1 is SGHAT and CDR2 FQNNGV. The CDR3 spells CASSLGAVYGYTF. CDR3 sequence (DNA): TGTGCCAGCAGTTTGGGGGCCGTATATGGCTACACCTTC.

This clone has a single count. The gene calls are TRBV12-2 and TRBJ2-1; the DNA was not used to check the table's D call, TRBD2. TRBV12-2 has pseudogene status. The CDR3 has 18 amino acids. The DNA of the CDR3 is TGTGCAAGTCGCTCTCCACCCACTAGCGGGGGGCCTCCTAATGAGCAGTTCTTC. Its protein is CASRSPPTSGGPPNEQFF.

The genes are TRBV19 and TRBJ2-2; no clear D gene. The CDR3 contains 14 residues. CDR1 and CDR2 from the germline V gene are LNHDA and SQIVND (reference sequence). Trimming removed 4 bases at V and 4 bases at J, with 10 bases between. The CDR3 nucleotides are TGTGCCAGTAGTACGCTCTGGAGCACCGGGGAGCTGTTTTTT. It codes for CASSTLWSTGELFF. Variable domain in full (rest from reference TRBV19 and TRBJ2-2): DGGITQSPKYLFRKEGQNVTLSCEQNLNHDAMYWYRQDPGQGLRLIYYSQIVNDFQKGDIAEGYSVSREKKESFPLTVTSAQKNPTAFYLCASSTLWSTGELFFGEGSRLTVL.

CDR3 nucleotides: TGTGCCAGCAGCCCCATCCCGGGAGCCTCACCCCTCCACTTT. Its translation is CASSPIPGASPLHF. The chain couples TRBV3-1 (or the pseudogene TRBV3-2) to TRBJ1-6, with D uncertain. Germline CDR1 reads LGHDT; CDR2 reads YNNKEL (reference sequence). This CDR3 is built from 14 residues. Trimming took off 4 bases at V and 10 bases at J, with 14 bases between the two ends.

This chain links TRBV6-5 with TRBJ2-1, with a weak D call TRBD2 (6 bases). The V and J ends lost 2 bases and 7 bases respectively, with 18 bases between them. The CDR3 is made up of 16 amino acids. Germline CDR1 MNHEY, CDR2 SVGAGI. The CDR3 region has the DNA TGTGCCAGCAGTTACGAACTCTCGAGGGCGGGGAATGAGCAGTTCTTC. The encoded protein is CASSYELSRAGNEQFF.

CDR3 sequence (DNA): TGTGCCAGCAGTTCCTGGCCCGGACAGTCTAATCAGCCCCAGCATTTT. This sequence encodes CASSSWPGQSNQPQHF. The chain links TRBV27 to TRBJ1-5; tentatively, D is TRBD1 (6 bases). The CDR3 length is 16 residues. V gave up 4 bases and J gave up 4 bases, with 17 bases separating them. Germline-derived CDR1 and CDR2 are MNHEY and SMNVEV (reference sequence).

The genes are TRBV15 and TRBJ1-4; 9 bases match TRBD1. The CDR3 is 15 residues long. Trimming cost V 7 bases and J 8 bases; bases outside gene matches: 11. Germline V gene lookup returns CDR1 LNHNV and CDR2 YYDKDF (reference sequence). CDR3 loop: CATTATGGVGEKLFF. The CDR3 nucleotides are TGTGCCACCACCGCGACAGGGGGGGTAGGAGAAAAACTGTTTTTT.

This chain links TRBV10-2 with TRBJ2-6; 11 nucleotides match TRBD1. Looked up from germline, CDR1 is WSHSY and CDR2 is SAAADI. The V and J ends lost 5 bases and 2 bases, in that order; junction bases with no gene match: 8. CDR3 size: 18 residues. The CDR3 DNA sequence: TGCGCCAGCAGTCCCCTAAGGACAGGGGGCGCTGGGGCCAACGTCCTGACTTTC. Amino acid sequence: CASSPLRTGGAGANVLTF.

The gene calls are TRBV12-5 and TRBJ1-5, with 8 positions matching TRBD1. CDR1 is LGHNT and CDR2 is FRNRAP in the germline V gene. CDR3 length equals 17 residues. The trim removed 4 bases at V and 2 bases at J, leaving 10 bases unmatched. The CDR3 sequence: CASGSGQGPVGNQPQHF. The CDR3 DNA follows: TGTGCTAGTGGTTCAGGACAGGGTCCGGTGGGCAATCAGCCCCAGCATTTT. The whole variable domain, remainder taken from reference TRBV12-5 and TRBJ1-5, is DARVTQTPRHKVTEMGQEVTMRCQPILGHNTVFWYRQTMMQGLELLAYFRNRAPLDDSGMPKDRFSAEMPDATLATLKIQPSEPRDSAVYFCASGSGQGPVGNQPQHFGDGTRLSIL.

The rearrangement links TRBV7-9 to TRBJ1-5, with 7 bases identical to TRBD1. J gave up 7 bases and V 5 bases, and 11 bases lay outside the gene matches. Germline CDR1 SEHNR, CDR2 FQNEAQ (reference sequence). The CDR3 has 15 residues. DNA for the CDR3: TGTGCCAGCAGCCCTTTCAGGGGGTACAACCAGCCCCAGCATTTT. It specifies CASSPFRGYNQPQHF.